The table lists the clone carrying this T cell receptor beta chain with many counts. The antigen is undetermined. Unfractionated PBMC were spiked with known numbers of KT2 clone cells. The cDNA 3' end received a ligated oligonucleotide with a UMI. The first PCR ran approximately 4 cycles with an equimolar RC1.1 and RC1.2 beta primer mix. TCRdb recomputed calls from the UMI-ligation and nested PCR reads with MiXCR, one row per CDR3 protein. Of about 33,000 distinct CDR3 sequences listed, 9% to 12% are singletons. The data were taken from a study of quantifying T cell responses using KT2 cells. Whole-study context: cDNA was made from DNase-treated RNA using alpha and beta constant primers. The T4 ligation step was estimated to exceed 10% efficiency under optimum conditions. A predetermined fluorescence threshold ended the second PCR, run as a qPCR. Study conclusions and caveats: The number of KT2 alpha and beta sequences was a linear function of input KT2 cells.

This receptor was taken from a human donor. Sample: PBMCs spiked with cells of the T cell clone KT2.

The CDR3 DNA follows: TGTGCCAGCAGCCTCCAGACCTTCGGTGGAAACACCATATATTTT. Encoded protein: CASSLQTFGGNTIYF. This rearrangement joins TRBV14 to TRBJ1-3; no clear D gene. Germline V lookup: CDR1 SGHDN, CDR2 FVKESK. The length of the CDR3 is 15 residues. Trimming left V 4 bases short and J 3 bases short, with 13 bases between.